The text below deals with one T cell receptor beta chain. MiXCR was run by TCRdb on the 5' RACE reads, yielding one entry per CDR3 protein. The data contain more than 80,000 distinct CDR3 sequences, around an eighth of them singletons. V was pared by 1 base and J by 0 bases, with 4 bases of the junction left unmatched. Germline V gene sequence: CDR1 LNHDA, CDR2 SQIVND (reference sequence). The CDR3 consists of 16 residues. The source of the sample is a study of T-cell memory formation after mild COVID-19. The chain recombines TRBV19 with TRBJ1-1; 8 bases are a match to TRBD1. The specimen sequenced was PBMCs or a T cell subset sorted from them (not recorded which). The TCR originated in an adult woman who had mild COVID-19 (a few samples of this study predate the infection). Cell type and time point are not known. In DNA form, the CDR3 reads TGTGCCAGTAGTATAGCGACAGGGGACATGAACACTGAAGCTTTCTTT. Translated: CASSIATGDMNTEAFF.